This record looks at one T cell receptor beta chain sequence and its context. The time point here: peripheral blood 6 weeks after treatment start. This specimen comes from a study of PD-L1 blockade in urothelial cancer. The data were produced by immunoSEQ multiplex PCR, yet TCRdb's version contains in-frame clones alone and is incomplete. The sample records about 120,000 clones, 86% being singletons. From germline, CDR1 is LNHDA and CDR2 SQIVND (reference sequence). Trimming cost V 9 bases and J 2 bases, with 17 bases left between them. The length of the CDR3 is 15 residues. This chain uses TRBV19 with TRBJ1-5; D may be TRBD1 (6 bases). The source of this sequence is a man aged 45-60 years with urothelial cancer. This specimen consisted of PBMCs, obtained around atezolizumab (anti-PD-L1) treatment. The CDR3 spells CASRGSRLGNQPQHF. CDR3 sequence (DNA): TGTGCCAGCAGGGGTTCCCGACTGGGCAATCAGCCCCAGCATTTT.